These 29 T cell receptor beta chains were sequenced from one sample in a study of beta chain features in type 1 diabetes. General study findings and limits: There was a moderate but significant shortening of TCRB CDR3s in all four CD4+ subsets of Type 1 diabetes patients.

Reverse transcription of all isolated RNA meant that expressed TCRB transcripts were sequenced. Clones were read by immunoSEQ multiplex PCR, and TCRdb kept only the in-frame ones, dropping some. The table includes some 120,000 clones, 17% detected once. These receptors have no known antigen. Input material: central memory CD4+ T cells from blood. These receptor sequences come from a man aged 18 to 30 with type 1 diabetes.

The V and J genes are TRBV18 and TRBJ2-1, with a weak D call TRBD1 (6 bases). Trimming removed 4 bases at V and 8 bases at J, with 15 bases between. Germline V gene lookup returns CDR1 KGHSH and CDR2 LQKENI. The length of the CDR3 is 14 residues. CDR3 loop: CASSRAGPGDEQFF. Here the CDR3 DNA reads TGTGCCAGCTCACGGGCCGGGCCAGGGGATGAGCAGTTCTTC.

This clone was seen a handful of times. The rearrangement uses TRBV4-1 and TRBJ2-7; tentatively, D is TRBD2 (6 bases). CDR3 length equals 19 residues. V was shortened by 1 base and J by 0 bases, with 22 bases between the two germline ends. Germline values: CDR1 MGHRA, CDR2 YSYEKL. CDR3 sequence reads: CASSQVSFFGGVHSYEQYF. CDR3 DNA: TGCGCCAGCAGCCAAGTCTCGTTCTTCGGCGGGGTCCACTCCTACGAGCAGTACTTC.

The V and J genes are TRBV21-1 and TRBJ2-6; the table names TRBD1, a call not compared with the DNA. TRBV21-1 is shown as a pseudogene. The CDR3 extends over 19 amino acids. The CDR3 region has the DNA TGTGCCAGCAGCAGAGTTAGAAGGACAGGGCACTCTGGGGCCAACGTCCTGACTTTC. Translated, it gives CASSRVRRTGHSGANVLTF.

As concerns this clone: The junction shows a germline mismatch at one end, possibly a read error. This chain connects TRBV10-3 to TRBJ2-5; D is unclear. Per germline, CDR1 ENHRY and CDR2 SYGVKD. CDR3 length: 14 residues. The CDR3 loop is CASSEAAVQETQYF. CDR3 sequence (DNA): TGTGCCAGCAGTGAGGCGGCGGTACAGGAGACCCAGTACTTC.

The chain has TRBV5-1 and TRBJ2-2; 7 positions agree with TRBD2. V was pared by 1 base and J by 5 bases, with 8 bases of the junction left unmatched. The CDR3 has 16 amino acids. CDR1 and CDR2 (germline): SGHRS, YFSETQ. CDR3 nucleotides: TGCGCCAGCAGCTTGTCTAGCGGTCCTACGACCGGGGAGCTGTTTTTT. The encoded protein is CASSLSSGPTTGELFF.

This clone was counted at least ten times. This chain joins TRBV30 and TRBJ1-2, with 7 bases matching TRBD1. The CDR3 spans 15 residues. V dropped 4 bases and J dropped 0; count of bases not matched to a gene: 8. From germline, CDR1 is GTSNPN and CDR2 SVGIG (reference sequence). The CDR3 DNA reads as TGTGCCTGGAAAAACACAGGGGCAGCTAACTATGGCTACACCTTC. This codes for CAWKNTGAANYGYTF.

The V call is TRBV5-1, the J call TRBJ2-5, with 8 bases lining up with TRBD2. V shed 4 bases and J 3 bases; nucleotides not matched to a gene: 5. The germline gives CDR1 SGHRS, CDR2 YFSETQ. This CDR3 contains 14 residues. Here the CDR3 DNA reads TGCGCCAGCAGCCCGGGGGGGCCAGAAGAGACCCAGTACTTC. This encodes CASSPGGPEETQYF.

This clone was recorded a few times. J is TRBJ2-6 and V is TRBV7-8; 9 positions match TRBD1. Trimming took 4 bases from V and 3 from J; bases not matched to a gene: 10. This CDR3 contains 18 residues. Germline CDR1 is SGHVS and CDR2 is FQNEAQ. The CDR3 here is CASSSEIQGAFGANVLTF. In nucleotides, the CDR3 is TGTGCCAGCAGCTCAGAAATACAGGGGGCGTTTGGGGCCAACGTCCTGACTTTC. Variable domain in full (rest from reference TRBV7-8 and TRBJ2-6): GAGVSQSPRYKVAKRGQDVALRCDPISGHVSLFWYQQALGQGPEFLTYFQNEAQLDKSGLPSDRFFAERPEGSVSTLKIQRTQQEDSAVYLCASSSEIQGAFGANVLTFGAGSRLTVL.

This CDR3 reads CASSFGTPGYGYTF. Written as DNA, the CDR3 is TGTGCCAGCAGTTTCGGGACACCAGGCTATGGCTACACCTTC. The chain employs TRBV28 and TRBJ1-2, with TRBD1 as a possible D gene (6 bases). Germline V gene lookup returns CDR1 MDHEN and CDR2 SYDVKM. The CDR3 is made up of 14 amino acids. Trimming stripped 3 bases from V and 4 bases from J, with 12 bases between.

The V and J genes are TRBV30 and TRBJ1-6, with 8 bases lining up with TRBD1. The CDR3 has 14 residues. Germline V gene data show CDR1 as GTSNPN and CDR2 as SVGIG (reference sequence). Trimming cost V 0 bases and J 7 bases; bases outside gene matches: 2. In nucleotides, the CDR3 is TGTGCCTGGAGTGTGCAGGGGGCGAATTCACCCCTCCACTTT. Protein sequence: CAWSVQGANSPLHF.

This rearrangement joins TRBV13 to TRBJ1-2, with TRBD1 as a possible D gene (6 bases). Trimming took 5 bases from V and 5 from J, leaving 9 bases between them. The CDR3 extends over 12 amino acids. Germline values: CDR1 PRHDT, CDR2 FYEKMQ (reference sequence). The CDR3 DNA is TGTGCCAGCAGCCGAGGGGGTTATGGCTACACCTTC. Residues: CASSRGGYGYTF.

This clone was counted ten times or more. The gene calls are TRBV4-2 and TRBJ2-7; 7 bases align to TRBD1. The V gene's germline CDR1 is LGHNA and CDR2 YNFKEQ. CDR3 length: 16 residues. The junction had 7 bases not matched to a gene; V was cut back by 1 base and J by 1 base. CDR3 residues: CASSQVAGTDSYEQYF. In nucleotides, the CDR3 is TGTGCCAGCAGCCAAGTCGCCGGGACAGATTCCTACGAGCAGTACTTC.

This clone was counted a few times. The rearrangement uses TRBV29-1 and TRBJ2-1; perhaps TRBD2 as D (7 bases). The length of the CDR3 is 13 residues. Germline V gene sequence: CDR1 SQVTM, CDR2 ANQGSEA. The V end was cut by 7 bases, the J end by 6 bases, with 16 bases between. The CDR3 loop is CSALRGGSNEQFF. The CDR3 coding sequence is TGCAGCGCTCTGAGGGGGGGTAGCAATGAGCAGTTCTTC.

This rearrangement joins TRBV14 to TRBJ2-3; no definite D call. The CDR3 spans 13 residues. Trimming stripped 6 bases from V and 2 bases from J, with 9 bases between. Germline V lookup: CDR1 SGHDN, CDR2 FVKESK. Here the CDR3 DNA reads TGTGCCAGCAGTGTTCACCACACAGATACGCAGTATTTT. Translating gives CASSVHHTDTQYF.

This chain links TRBV5-4 with TRBJ2-5, with 16 nucleotides matching TRBD2. CDR3 size: 16 residues. With 4 bases clipped from V and 5 bases from J, the junction kept 5 bases outside the gene matches. Germline V gene data show CDR1 as SGHNT and CDR2 as YYREEE (reference sequence). The CDR3 bases are TGTGCCAGCAGCCCCGGGACTAGCGGGAGGGAGGAGACCCAGTACTTC. Translation: CASSPGTSGREETQYF. Full variable domain (rest looked up from reference TRBV5-4 and TRBJ2-5): ETGVTQSPTHLIKTRGQQVTLRCSSQSGHNTVSWYQQALGQGPQFIFQYYREEENGRGNFPPRFSGLQFPNYSSELNVNALELDDSALYLCASSPGTSGREETQYFGPGTRLLVL.

This clone was counted between two and nine times. The chain employs TRBV11-2 and TRBJ2-6; D is unclear. This CDR3 is built from 13 residues. CDR1 and CDR2 from the germline V gene are SGHAT and FQNNGV. V lost 6 bases and J lost 1, with 4 bases in between. CDR3 in amino acids: CASRKSGANVLTF. DNA of the CDR3: TGTGCCAGCAGGAAATCTGGGGCCAACGTCCTGACTTTC.

The chain links TRBV6-6 to TRBJ1-1; D is unresolved. From germline, CDR1 is MNHNY and CDR2 SVGAGI (reference sequence). There are 15 residues in the CDR3. Deletions cut 4 bases from V and 5 bases from J, with 17 bases between. CDR3 in DNA: TGTGCCAGCAGTTTCGCAGGAATTAGATGGACTGAAGCTTTCTTT. Its translation is CASSFAGIRWTEAFF.

The rearrangement links TRBV28 to TRBJ2-1; D is uncertain. The V gene lost 7 bases and the J gene lost 5 bases, with 9 bases spanning the gap. In germline, CDR1 is MDHEN, CDR2 SYDVKM. The length of the CDR3 is 12 residues. The CDR3, as DNA: TGTGCCAGCAAACTGGGTCACAATGAGCAGTTCTTC. This translates into CASKLGHNEQFF. Full variable domain (remainder filled in from reference TRBV28 and TRBJ2-1): DVKVTQSSRYLVKRTGEKVFLECVQDMDHENMFWYRQDPGLGLRLIYFSYDVKMKEKGDIPEGYSVSREKKERFSLILESASTNQTSMYLCASKLGHNEQFFGPGTRLTVL.

The chain couples TRBV30 to TRBJ2-1, with D hard to call. Trimming took 3 bases from V and 7 from J, leaving 7 bases between them. CDR1 is GTSNPN and CDR2 is SVGIG in the germline V gene (reference sequence). The CDR3 is made up of 11 amino acids. The CDR3 nucleotides read TGTGCCTGGAGCTGGGGTAATGAGCAGTTCTTC. Encoded protein: CAWSWGNEQFF.

This rearrangement joins TRBV19 to TRBJ2-5; D perhaps matches TRBD1 (5 bases). In germline, CDR1 is LNHDA, CDR2 SQIVND (reference sequence). The CDR3 spans 14 residues. Trimming took 2 bases from V and 4 from J, leaving 11 bases between them. CDR3 amino acids: CASSIQGSRETQYF. The CDR3, as DNA: TGTGCCAGTAGTATACAGGGATCGCGAGAGACCCAGTACTTC.

This clone was seen a handful of times. An end of the junction differs from the germline gene, which may be a read error. The chain is built from TRBV25-1 and TRBJ1-3; 9 nucleotides match TRBD1. The CDR3 is 13 amino acids. CDR1 is MGHDK, CDR2 SYGVNS, per germline. The CDR3 DNA reads as TGTGCAAGCAGGGGGACAGGGCTTAACACCATATATTTT. This encodes CASRGTGLNTIYF. The variable domain in full, completed from reference TRBV25-1 and TRBJ1-3, reads EADIYQTPRYLVIGTGKKITLECSQTMGHDKMYWYQQDPGMELHLIHYSYGVNSTEKGDLSSESTVSRIRTEHFPLTLESARPSHTSQYLCASRGTGLNTIYFGEGSWLTVV.

In its sample, this clone was seen a few times. The V gene is TRBV6-1, the J gene TRBJ1-2; D gene uncertain. The CDR3 is 12 amino acids. Germline loops: CDR1 MNHNS, CDR2 SASEGT. Trimming removed 3 bases from V and 7 bases from J, with 9 bases in between. CDR3 protein: CASSDFVGGYTF. CDR3 coding DNA: TGTGCCAGCAGTGATTTTGTGGGTGGCTACACCTTC.

A note on this clone: A junction end diverges from the germline sequence, so it may reflect a read error. The same CDR3 arises from other DNA sequences in this sample as well. The J gene is TRBJ2-3, the V gene TRBV25-1, with a possible D match to TRBD2 (5 bases). Germline assignment: CDR1 MGHDK and CDR2 SYGVNS. The CDR3 has 14 residues. The chain's CDR3 is CASSEYGPRDTQYF. CDR3 in DNA: TGTGCCAGCAGTGAATATGGGCCGAGGGATACACAGTATTTT. Filled out from reference TRBV25-1 and TRBJ2-3, the complete variable domain reads EADIYQTPRYLVIGTGKKITLECSQTMGHDKMYWYQQDPGMELHLIHYSYGVNSTEKGDLSSESTVSRIRTEHFPLTLESARPSHTSQYLCASSEYGPRDTQYFGPGTRLTVL.

This clone was detected only once. This chain joins TRBV27 and TRBJ2-3; 11 nucleotides align to TRBD2. The CDR3 is 16 residues long. The germline CDR1 and CDR2 sequences are MNHEY and SMNVEV (reference sequence). The junction had 7 bases not matched to a gene; V was cut back by 7 bases and J by 1 base. CDR3 sequence reads: CASKHMTSGGTDTQYF. The CDR3 region has the DNA TGTGCCAGCAAACATATGACTAGCGGGGGCACAGATACGCAGTATTTT.

This chain connects TRBV29-1 to TRBJ2-5, with 10 bases matching TRBD2. Trimming took 3 bases from V and 4 from J; bases not matched to a gene: 5. This CDR3 contains 14 residues. CDR1 and CDR2 from the germline V gene are SQVTM and ANQGSEA. This CDR3 is CSVDRAGGPETQYF. CDR3 nucleotide sequence: TGCAGCGTTGACCGAGCGGGGGGGCCAGAGACCCAGTACTTC.

This clone was picked up many times. V gene TRBV29-1 combines with J gene TRBJ1-2, with D unclear. CDR1 SQVTM and CDR2 ANQGSEA come from the germline V gene. CDR3 length: 12 amino acids. V was cut by 4 bases and J by 4 bases, with 10 bases left in between. For the CDR3, the DNA is TGCAGCGTTGTTACGGACGGCTATGGCTACACCTTC. As protein: CSVVTDGYGYTF.

Concerning this clone: A read error is possible here, since a much larger clone lies one base away. This sequence joins TRBV29-1 and TRBJ1-2; 12 bases are shared with TRBD1. CDR1 is SQVTM, CDR2 ANQGSEA, per germline. V gave up 4 bases and J gave up 2 bases; unmatched junction bases: 8. CDR3 length: 16 amino acids. This CDR3 reads CSVGTGTGGVNYGYTF. The DNA for the CDR3 is TGCAGCGTTGGAACGGGGACAGGGGGCGTCAACTATGGCTACACCTTC.

The DNA for the CDR3 is TGTGCCTGGAGCTTGGGAAGAAGCACAGATACGCAGTATTTT. As protein: CAWSLGRSTDTQYF. This chain connects TRBV30 to TRBJ2-3; D gene ambiguous. The length of the CDR3 is 14 residues. The germline gives CDR1 GTSNPN, CDR2 SVGIG (reference sequence). Trimming removed 3 bases at V and 0 bases at J, with 10 bases between.

This clone has only a few counts. CDR3 bases: TGTGCCAGTAGGACGAGGACAGGGTATTCGTCAGATACGCAGTATTTT. This sequence encodes CASRTRTGYSSDTQYF. The gene calls are TRBV19 and TRBJ2-3, with TRBD1 matching over 8 bases. CDR1 is LNHDA, CDR2 SQIVND, per germline (reference sequence). The ends lost 6 bases at V and 4 bases at J; junction bases unmatched: 12. The CDR3 consists of 16 residues. Supplemented by reference TRBV19 and TRBJ2-3, the full variable domain reads DGGITQSPKYLFRKEGQNVTLSCEQNLNHDAMYWYRQDPGQGLRLIYYSQIVNDFQKGDIAEGYSVSREKKESFPLTVTSAQKNPTAFYLCASRTRTGYSSDTQYFGPGTRLTVL.